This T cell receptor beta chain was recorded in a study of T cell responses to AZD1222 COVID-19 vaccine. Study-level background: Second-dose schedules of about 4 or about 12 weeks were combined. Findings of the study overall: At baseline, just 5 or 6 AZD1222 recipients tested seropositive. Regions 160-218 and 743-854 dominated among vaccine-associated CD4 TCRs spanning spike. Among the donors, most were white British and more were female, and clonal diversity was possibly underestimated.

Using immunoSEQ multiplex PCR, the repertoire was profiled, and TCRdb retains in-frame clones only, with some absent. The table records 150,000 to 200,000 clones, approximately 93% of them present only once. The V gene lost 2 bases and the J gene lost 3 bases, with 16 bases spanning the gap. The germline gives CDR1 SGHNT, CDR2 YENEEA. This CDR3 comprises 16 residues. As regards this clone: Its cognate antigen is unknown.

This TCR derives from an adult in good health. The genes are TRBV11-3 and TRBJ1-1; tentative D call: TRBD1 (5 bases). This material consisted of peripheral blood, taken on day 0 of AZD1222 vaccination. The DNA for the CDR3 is TGTGCCAGCAGCTTAAGACGGGGATCGGGGGACACTGAAGCTTTCTTT. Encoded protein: CASSLRRGSGDTEAFF.